The rows below give T cell receptor beta chains drawn from one sample of a study of T cell repertoires in cytomegalovirus infection. TCRdb redid the calling of the reads with MiXCR, one entry per CDR3 protein. The data show 680,000 or so distinct CDR3 sequences, roughly a third seen once. No cognate antigen is known for these TCRs. Sample: cultured PBMCs, taken from culture after CMV antigen stimulation. The receptors here all came from a human donor in good health (CMV status not recorded). Some clones in this sample may be carry-over from other donors' samples. CDR3s include the opening cysteine and the closing phenylalanine or tryptophan. The order of the fields is V gene, J gene, clone size, D gene, CDR3 protein, CDR3 DNA. D genes are given only for firm matches. Clone size appears in some rows only: once, few, many, or a class for an expanded clone.

>TRBV12-3/TRBV12-4|TRBJ1-1|few|NA
CASSLRKGYSPTEAFF
TGTGCCAGCAGTTTACGCAAGGGTTATAGTCCTACTGAAGCTTTCTTT
>TRBV29-1|TRBJ1-2|NA|NA
CSVASPQGGYTF
TGCAGCGTTGCTTCCCCCCAGGGGGGCTACACCTTC
>TRBV7-8|TRBJ2-7|NA|TRBD2
CASSFGAGGFVSYEQYF
TGTGCCAGCAGCTTTGGGGCGGGGGGGTTTGTTTCCTACGAGCAGTACTTC
>TRBV4-3|TRBJ1-1|NA|TRBD1
CASSQDLTGASFF
TGCGCCAGCAGCCAAGATCTGACAGGGGCGAGCTTCTTT
>TRBV7-2|TRBJ1-6|few|NA
CASSLDAMDSPLHF
TGTGCCAGCAGCTTGGACGCGATGGATTCACCCCTCCACTTT
>TRBV30|TRBJ2-5|few|TRBD1
CAWSPQSGGRETQYF
TGTGCCTGGAGCCCCCAGTCAGGGGGCCGGGAGACCCAGTACTTC
>TRBV7-8|TRBJ1-5|many|NA
CASSLLGYQPQHF
TGTGCCAGCAGCTTATTAGGTTATCAGCCCCAGCATTTT
>TRBV7-9|TRBJ2-7|few|NA
CASSPYGGYEQYF
TGTGCCAGCAGTCCATACGGGGGCTACGAGCAGTACTTC
>TRBV4-3|TRBJ2-7|NA|NA
CASSQGISSEQYF
TGCGCCAGCAGCCAAGGGATATCGTCCGAGCAGTACTTC
>TRBV18|TRBJ2-7|once|TRBD1
CASSPTGGSRDEQYF
TGTGCCAGCTCACCGACAGGGGGCAGTCGGGACGAGCAGTACTTC
>TRBV7-2|TRBJ2-7|NA|NA
CASSLASARGTYEQYF
TGTGCCAGCAGCTTAGCCTCGGCCCGGGGGACCTACGAGCAGTACTTC
>TRBV7-6|TRBJ2-1|many|NA
CASSHHPVEQFF
TGTGCCAGCAGCCACCACCCTGTCGAGCAGTTCTTC
>TRBV7-2|TRBJ2-5|few|NA
CASSGTGPRETQYF
TGTGCCAGCAGCGGGACGGGCCCCAGGGAGACCCAGTACTTC
>TRBV6-1|TRBJ1-4|NA|NA
CASTPRRLNEKLFF
TGTGCCAGCACGCCCCGAAGACTTAATGAAAAACTGTTTTTT
>TRBV20-1|TRBJ1-2|NA|NA
CSAIQTANYGYTF
TGCAGTGCTATACAGACTGCTAACTATGGCTACACCTTC
>TRBV12-3/TRBV12-4|TRBJ2-7|NA|TRBD1
CASNPGTGRFEQYF
TGTGCCAGCAACCCCGGGACAGGGAGGTTCGAGCAGTACTTC
>TRBV7-2|TRBJ2-1|many|TRBD2
CASSQGRASGGFDEQFF
TGTGCCAGCAGCCAAGGGAGGGCTAGTGGGGGATTTGATGAGCAGTTCTTC
>TRBV19|TRBJ1-5|NA|NA
CASSIVARGSNQPQHF
TGTGCCAGTAGTATAGTTGCCAGGGGTAGCAATCAGCCCCAGCATTTT
>TRBV4-1|TRBJ1-1|NA|NA
CASNPGQGPNTEAFF
TGCGCCAGCAACCCGGGCCAGGGGCCGAACACTGAAGCTTTCTTT
>TRBV6-2/TRBV6-3|TRBJ2-3|NA|NA
CASRERSPGDTQYF
TGTGCCAGCAGGGAGCGCAGTCCAGGAGATACGCAGTATTTT
>TRBV12-3/TRBV12-4|TRBJ1-2|few|NA
CASRQNGGAVSYGYTF
TGTGCCAGCAGACAAAACGGTGGGGCGGTGAGCTATGGCTACACCTTC
>TRBV19|TRBJ1-1|many|NA
CASSMFGQAPEAFF
TGTGCCAGTAGTATGTTCGGCCAAGCCCCTGAAGCTTTCTTT
>TRBV7-2|TRBJ2-3|many|NA
CASSFGQGADTQYF
TGTGCCAGCAGCTTCGGCCAGGGCGCAGATACGCAGTATTTT
>TRBV9|TRBJ1-1|NA|NA
CASSVVRGGNTEAFF
TGTGCCAGCAGCGTAGTCCGAGGGGGGAACACTGAAGCTTTCTTT
>TRBV7-6|TRBJ2-7|NA|NA
CASSLGDGGSSYEQYF
TGTGCCAGCAGCTTAGGGGACGGGGGCAGCTCCTACGAGCAGTACTTC
>TRBV20-1|TRBJ1-5|few|NA
CSASSYRDRGSNQPQHF
TGCAGTGCTAGTTCGTACAGGGACCGGGGTAGCAATCAGCCCCAGCATTTT
>TRBV2|TRBJ2-5|NA|TRBD2
CASKGGRAATQYF
TGTGCCAGCAAAGGCGGGAGGGCCGCGACCCAGTACTTC
>TRBV19|TRBJ2-1|few|TRBD1
CASSGGQGLGEQFF
TGTGCCAGTAGCGGGGGACAGGGGCTGGGTGAGCAGTTCTTC